The rows below give T cell receptor beta chains drawn from one sample of a study of shared clonotypes between healthy human individuals. Data came from immunoSEQ multiplex PCR; TCRdb stores just in-frame clones and leaves some out. The table records approximately 740,000 clones, more than 85% of them present only once. The sample consisted of naive CD8+ T cells sorted from blood. Receptors originate from a young man in good health. CDR3s include the opening cysteine and the closing phenylalanine or tryptophan. D genes are given only for firm matches. Clone size is stated in some rows and not others, as once, few, many or a class when expanded.

d_gene	v_gene	abundance	j_gene	CDR3nt	CDR3aa
TRBD1	TRBV5-8	NA	TRBJ2-1	TGTGCCAGCAGCTTAGGTTGGACAGGGTCGGGCAATGAGCAGTTCTTC	CASSLGWTGSGNEQFF
TRBD1	TRBV27	NA	TRBJ2-5	TGTGCCAGCAGTTCTCTGGACAGGGGCCAAGAGACCCAGTACTTC	CASSSLDRGQETQYF
NA	TRBV29-1	NA	TRBJ1-1	TGCAGCGTTGAAGGGGGGGGCCGGACTGAAGCTTTCTTT	CSVEGGGRTEAFF
NA	TRBV7-9	NA	TRBJ2-1	TGTGCCAGCACCTTCAAGGGGGAGGGCCCGAATGAGCAGTTCTTC	CASTFKGEGPNEQFF
TRBD1	TRBV11-2	NA	TRBJ2-1	TGTGCCAGCAGCCTCCGTCCTGGGACAGGGCTATTCAATGAGCAGTTCTTC	CASSLRPGTGLFNEQFF
NA	TRBV27	NA	TRBJ2-1	TGTGCCAGCAGTTTATCAGGGGGAACGTACAATGAGCAGTTCTTC	CASSLSGGTYNEQFF
TRBD2	TRBV7-7	NA	TRBJ2-1	TGTGCCAGCTTCCCAATAGCGGGAGCCTCCTACAATGAGCAGTTCTTC	CASFPIAGASYNEQFF
NA	TRBV11-2	once	TRBJ2-7	TGTGCCAGCAGCTTAGCTCTTTCCTACGAGCAGTACTTC	CASSLALSYEQYF
TRBD2	TRBV7-9	NA	TRBJ2-7	TGTGCCAGCAGCTTAGTAGGCCTAGCGGGACACCCGGCGTACTTC	CASSLVGLAGHPAYF
NA	TRBV10-2	NA	TRBJ2-7	TGCGCCAGCAGTGACAGGAGGTACGAGCAGTACTTC	CASSDRRYEQYF
NA	TRBV4-1	NA	TRBJ2-7	TGCGCCAGCAGCCAACCAACCTCCTACGAGCAGTACTTC	CASSQPTSYEQYF
NA	TRBV11-2	NA	TRBJ1-4	TGTGCCAGCAGCTTGTGGGGAACTAATGAAAAACTGTTTTTT	CASSLWGTNEKLFF
NA	TRBV27	NA	TRBJ2-7	TGTGCCAGCAGTTTGCTAGGGGTCGAGCAGTACTTC	CASSLLGVEQYF
TRBD2	TRBV9	NA	TRBJ2-1	TGTGCCTCTAGCGGGACAAACTCCTACAATGAGCAGTTCTTC	CASSGTNSYNEQFF
TRBD1	TRBV19	NA	TRBJ1-2	TGTGCCAGTAGGGTCGTCGACAGGGAACTCTATGGCTACACCTTC	CASRVVDRELYGYTF
TRBD2	TRBV4-3	NA	TRBJ2-7	TGCGCCAGCAGCCAAGAGAGCGGGGGGAGCTCCTACGAGCAGTACTTC	CASSQESGGSSYEQYF
NA	TRBV6-1	NA	TRBJ2-7	TGTGCCAGCAGTGAAGCCAAACAGATCTACGAGCAGTACTTC	CASSEAKQIYEQYF
TRBD2	TRBV7-9	NA	TRBJ2-1	TGTGCCAGCAGCTCTAGCGGGAGCCGGGCTGAGCAGTTCTTC	CASSSSGSRAEQFF
NA	TRBV7-9	NA	TRBJ1-5	TGTGCCAGCAGCTCCAGGGATCTTAATCAGCCCCAGCATTTT	CASSSRDLNQPQHF
TRBD2	TRBV28	NA	TRBJ2-1	TGTGCCAGCAGTTCGTTGACTAGCGGGAGAAACAATGAGCAGTTCTTC	CASSSLTSGRNNEQFF
NA	TRBV27	NA	TRBJ2-2	TGTGCCAGCAGTTTCGGGAACACCGGGGAGCTGTTTTTT	CASSFGNTGELFF
NA	TRBV27	once	TRBJ1-1	TGTGCCAGCAGTGCCGGTTTTCGACTGGGGGACACTGAAGCTTTCTTT	CASSAGFRLGDTEAFF
NA	TRBV19	once	TRBJ2-1	TGTGCCAGTAGGAGGGATAGCGTTTCCTACAATGAGCAGTTCTTC	CASRRDSVSYNEQFF
NA	TRBV7-8	NA	TRBJ2-1	TGTGCCAGCAGCTTAGACGAACCGAATGAGCAGTTCTTC	CASSLDEPNEQFF
NA	TRBV7-9	NA	TRBJ2-7	TGTGCCAGCAGCTCCCCGACCCTCTCCTACGAGCAGTACTTC	CASSSPTLSYEQYF
NA	TRBV13	NA	TRBJ2-1	TGTGCCAGCAGCACCTCCAGCTCCTACAATGAGCAGTTCTTC	CASSTSSSYNEQFF
NA	TRBV4-1	NA	TRBJ2-2	TGCGCCAGCAGCCTATCGTCCGGACAGCCGAACACCGGGGAGCTGTTTTTT	CASSLSSGQPNTGELFF
TRBD2	TRBV27	once	TRBJ2-5	TGTGCCAGCAGTTTCGGCGGGAGAGGCGAGGAGACCCAGTACTTC	CASSFGGRGEETQYF
NA	TRBV9	NA	TRBJ2-5	TGTGCCAGCAGAGGGCAAGGGACCCAGTACTTC	CASRGQGTQYF
NA	TRBV5-1	NA	TRBJ1-3	TGCGCCAGCAGCTTAAGGACAGACTACTCTGGAAACACCATATATTTT	CASSLRTDYSGNTIYF
NA	TRBV29-1	NA	TRBJ1-1	TGCAGCGTTGAAGATTCCAGGGTTGTTGAAGCTTTCTTT	CSVEDSRVVEAFF
NA	TRBV5-4	NA	TRBJ1-1	TGTGCCAGCAGATATGGGACAACCACTGAAGCTTTCTTT	CASRYGTTTEAFF
NA	TRBV27	NA	TRBJ2-1	TGTGCCAGCAGTTCTACCCTAGGGGGGCTAGCGGATTACAATGAGCAGTTCTTC	CASSSTLGGLADYNEQFF
NA	TRBV9	NA	TRBJ2-1	TGTGCCAGCAGCCCGGGCCTACCCCTAGGGAGCTCCTACAATGAGCAGTTCTTC	CASSPGLPLGSSYNEQFF
NA	TRBV7-8	NA	TRBJ2-7	TGTGCCAGCAGCCAAGAAGTTGGGCGTTTCTACGAGCAGTACTTC	CASSQEVGRFYEQYF
NA	TRBV13	NA	TRBJ2-1	TGTGCCAGCAGCTTTGTCCCAGGGGTCGGGGGTGCTGGCGGGGACAATGAGCAGTTCTTC	CASSFVPGVGGAGGDNEQFF
TRBD2	TRBV27	NA	TRBJ2-2	TGTGCCAGTGGACTAGCGGCGATTAACACCGGGGAGCTGTTTTTT	CASGLAAINTGELFF
TRBD1	TRBV6-6	NA	TRBJ2-2	TGTGCCAGCAGTTGGGATGGGACAGGTGACACCGGGGAGCTGTTTTTT	CASSWDGTGDTGELFF
NA	TRBV29-1	NA	TRBJ2-1	TGCAGCGTTGAAGGTCACGGAGGTTACAATGAGCAGTTCTTC	CSVEGHGGYNEQFF
NA	TRBV4-1	NA	TRBJ2-1	TGCGCCAGCAGCCAAGATCCAAATGAGCAGTTCTTC	CASSQDPNEQFF
NA	TRBV11-1	once	TRBJ2-2	TGTGCCAGCAGCTCTACCGGGGAGCTGTTTTTT	CASSSTGELFF
NA	TRBV5-1	NA	TRBJ2-5	TGCGCCAGCAGCTTGGTGGGCGGAACCTCGGAGGAGACCCAGTACTTC	CASSLVGGTSEETQYF
TRBD2	TRBV7-2	NA	TRBJ2-7	TGTGCCAGCAGCACTAGCGTACCCTCCTACGAGCAGTACTTC	CASSTSVPSYEQYF
NA	TRBV27	NA	TRBJ1-3	TGTGCCAGCAGTTCCTTACGCTCTGGAAACACCATATATTTT	CASSSLRSGNTIYF
NA	TRBV30	NA	TRBJ2-1	TGTGCCTGGACCCCCTACAATGAGCAGTTCTTC	CAWTPYNEQFF
NA	TRBV7-9	NA	TRBJ2-1	TGTGCCAGCAGCCCTCCGTCCTACAATGAGCAGTTCTTC	CASSPPSYNEQFF
NA	TRBV19	NA	TRBJ1-5	TGTGCCAGTATGGGGCATAATCAGCCCCAGCATTTT	CASMGHNQPQHF
TRBD2	TRBV5-1	NA	TRBJ2-3	TGCGCCAGCACCTTAGCGGGAGGGCCTGTTACAGATACGCAGTATTTT	CASTLAGGPVTDTQYF
TRBD2	TRBV7-9	NA	TRBJ2-7	TGTGCCAGCAGCTTAGGAGCGGGAGTTGACGAGCAGTACTTC	CASSLGAGVDEQYF
NA	TRBV27	NA	TRBJ2-1	TGTGCCAGCAGTTTATCGGGGCATGAGCAGTTCTTC	CASSLSGHEQFF
NA	TRBV27	NA	TRBJ2-1	TGTGCCAGCTGGATAGACAATGAGCAGTTCTTC	CASWIDNEQFF
NA	TRBV30	once	TRBJ1-2	TGTGCCTGGGGGGAATGGGGCTACACCTTC	CAWGEWGYTF
NA	TRBV5-1	NA	TRBJ2-1	TGCGCCAGCAGCTTGGCCGCCCCGGACGATGAGCAGTTCTTC	CASSLAAPDDEQFF
NA	TRBV21-1	once	TRBJ1-2	TGTGCCAGCAGCCGGGGATCTAACTATGGCTACACCTTC	CASSRGSNYGYTF
TRBD1	TRBV7-8	NA	TRBJ1-1	TGTGCCAGCAGCTTAGGGGAGGGACAGGGGGTTGGAGCTTTCTTT	CASSLGEGQGVGAFF
TRBD2	TRBV6-5	NA	TRBJ2-5	TGTGCCAGCAGTTACGGTAGCGGGAGGGCGGAGACCCAGTACTTC	CASSYGSGRAETQYF
TRBD1	TRBV7-2	NA	TRBJ2-7	TGTGCCAGCAGCCTACAGGGGCAGATCTACGAGCAGTACTTC	CASSLQGQIYEQYF
TRBD2	TRBV18	NA	TRBJ2-7	TGTGCCAGCTCACCTTCGGGACTAGCGGACTACGAGCAGTACTTC	CASSPSGLADYEQYF
TRBD1	TRBV7-6	NA	TRBJ2-7	TGTGCCAGCAGCTTCGGGGGGACAGGGGCCTACGAGCAGTACTTC	CASSFGGTGAYEQYF
NA	TRBV5-4	once	TRBJ2-4	TGTGCCAGCAGCTTGGATCGGCTAAACATTCAGTACTTC	CASSLDRLNIQYF